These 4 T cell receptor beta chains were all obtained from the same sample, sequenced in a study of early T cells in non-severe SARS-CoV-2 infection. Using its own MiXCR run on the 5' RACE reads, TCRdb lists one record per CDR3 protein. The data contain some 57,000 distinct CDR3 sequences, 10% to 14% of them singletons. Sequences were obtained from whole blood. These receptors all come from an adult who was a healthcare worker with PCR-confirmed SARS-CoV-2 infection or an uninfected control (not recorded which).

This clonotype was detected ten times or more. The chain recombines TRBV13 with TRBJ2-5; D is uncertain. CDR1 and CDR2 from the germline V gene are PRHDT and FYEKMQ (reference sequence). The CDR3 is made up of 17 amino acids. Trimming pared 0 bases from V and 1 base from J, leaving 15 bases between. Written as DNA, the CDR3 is TGTGCCAGCAGCTTAGGCCCCTTAACTAAATTCCAAGAGACCCAGTACTTC. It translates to CASSLGPLTKFQETQYF.

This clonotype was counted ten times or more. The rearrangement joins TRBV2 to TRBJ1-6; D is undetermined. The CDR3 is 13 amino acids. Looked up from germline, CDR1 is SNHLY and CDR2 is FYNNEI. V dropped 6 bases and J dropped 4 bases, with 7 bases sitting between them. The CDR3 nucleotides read TGTGCCAGCAGCTCCACTTATAATTCACCCCTCCACTTT. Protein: CASSSTYNSPLHF. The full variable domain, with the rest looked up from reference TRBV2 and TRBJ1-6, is EPEVTQTPSHQVTQMGQEVILRCVPISNHLYFYWYRQILGQKVEFLVSFYNNEISEKSEIFDDQFSVERPDGSNFTLKIRSTKLEDSAMYFCASSSTYNSPLHFGNGTRLTVT.

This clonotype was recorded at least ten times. DNA of the CDR3: TGTGCCAGCAGCTTAACGTACCAAGAGACCCAGTACTTC. Translated: CASSLTYQETQYF. The chain joins TRBV7-6 to TRBJ2-5; no definite D call. With 2 bases removed from V and 0 bases from J, the gap between germline ends came to 4 bases. The CDR3 covers 13 residues. Per germline, CDR1 SGHVS and CDR2 FNYEAQ.

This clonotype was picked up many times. CDR3 DNA sequence: TGCAGTGCTAGCCAGGGTGGGTCACCCCTCCACTTT. It translates to CSASQGGSPLHF. The rearrangement joins TRBV20-1 to TRBJ1-6; possibly TRBD1 for D (5 bases). The CDR3 spans 12 residues. V gave up 3 bases and J gave up 10 bases, with 10 bases separating them. Per the germline V gene, CDR1 is DFQATT and CDR2 is SNEGSKA (reference sequence).